The 18 T cell receptor beta chains reported below all come from one sample, sequenced in a study of shared clonotypes between healthy human individuals (dated by TCRdb to about 2020). Libraries came from the immunoSEQ multiplex PCR assay. TCRdb holds this immuneACCESS table with in-frame rearrangements only. Some clones are missing; in checked studies, unresolved V genes explain under half, and the rest has no known cause. Within this sample are about 1.5 million clones, with about 96% of them counted one time only. Together, the top ten hold about 1.2% of the sample. Sequencing was performed on naive CD4+ T cells sorted from blood. The sample's cell subset or site label, in plain terms: CD45RA+ positively selected. The source of these receptors is a man in his thirties or forties in good health.

V is TRBV4-3 and J is TRBJ1-5; 7 nucleotides agree with TRBD1. V was pared by 1 base and J by 6 bases, with 6 bases of the junction left unmatched. This CDR3 spans 15 amino acids. Germline CDR1 LGHNA, CDR2 YSLEER. CDR3 region: CASSQGATGSQPQHF. The CDR3 coding sequence is TGCGCCAGCAGCCAAGGAGCGACAGGGAGTCAGCCCCAGCATTTT.

The chain couples TRBV18 to TRBJ2-7; maybe TRBD2 (6 bases). This CDR3 is built from 14 residues. Germline-derived CDR1 and CDR2 are KGHSH and LQKENI. V lost 4 bases, J lost 7 bases, and 17 bases lay in between. CDR3 protein: CASSLLEGLGEQYF. The CDR3 coding sequence is TGTGCCAGCTCACTTTTGGAGGGCCTAGGGGAGCAGTACTTC.

Note on this clone: A junction boundary mismatches the germline segment, possibly from a read error. This rearrangement joins TRBV6-5 to TRBJ2-1, with a tentative D call TRBD1 (5 bases). From germline, CDR1 is MNHEY and CDR2 SVGAGI. CDR3 size: 12 residues. CDR3 amino acids: CASSYAGLELFF. Here the CDR3 DNA reads TGTGCCAGCAGTTACGCAGGGCTTGAGCTGTTCTTC.

This rearrangement joins TRBV6-4 to TRBJ2-4; 8 nucleotides match TRBD2. In germline, CDR1 is MRHNA, CDR2 SNTAGT. V trimming: 1 base; J trimming: 8 bases; junction bases outside the gene matches: 13. The CDR3 length is 17 residues. CDR3 residues: CASSDLKREKGLDIQYF. The CDR3 region has the DNA TGTGCCAGCAGTGACTTGAAGCGGGAGAAGGGTTTAGACATTCAGTACTTC.

The rearrangement joins TRBV28 to TRBJ1-1; no clear D gene. CDR3 length: 14 amino acids. The germline V gene encodes CDR1 MDHEN and CDR2 SYDVKM. Trimming left V 6 bases short and J 1 base short, with 12 bases between. CDR3 in DNA: TGTGCCAGCAGGTTGGCACAGCCGAACACTGAAGCTTTCTTT. Translation: CASRLAQPNTEAFF.

This clone was detected only once. The chain uses TRBV28 and TRBJ1-5, with D tentatively TRBD1 (5 bases). V lost 5 bases and J lost 2, with 16 bases in between. This CDR3 contains 16 residues. CDR1 is MDHEN, CDR2 SYDVKM, per germline. CDR3 nucleotide sequence: TGTGCCAGCAGTGGGGGATTGGGAATGGGCAATCAGCCCCAGCATTTT. Translated: CASSGGLGMGNQPQHF.

The chain links TRBV4-3 to TRBJ2-5; D remains unclear. This CDR3 has 17 residues. The germline V gene encodes CDR1 LGHNA and CDR2 YSLEER. V was trimmed by 0 bases and J by 3 bases, leaving 17 bases between them. The CDR3 sequence is CASSQDLGRYRKETQYF. The CDR3, as DNA: TGCGCCAGCAGCCAAGATCTTGGCCGTTACCGTAAAGAGACCCAGTACTTC.

The chain recombines TRBV18 with TRBJ2-5; 7 nucleotides agree with TRBD1. The J segment lost 7 bases and the V segment lost 6 bases, leaving 17 bases of the junction unmatched. The germline V gene encodes CDR1 KGHSH and CDR2 LQKENI. The CDR3 is 16 amino acids. CDR3 sequence (DNA): TGTGCCAGCTCCGACCAAGGACAGGTTATTTATGGGACCCAGTACTTC. As protein: CASSDQGQVIYGTQYF.

Turning to this clone: Other DNA sequences in the same sample also yield this CDR3. J is TRBJ2-7 and V is TRBV28; 7 positions match TRBD1. Trimming cost V 4 bases and J 0 bases; bases outside gene matches: 3. Germline CDR1 reads MDHEN; CDR2 reads SYDVKM. CDR3 length equals 14 residues. The CDR3 DNA follows: TGTGCCAGCAGTTCGACAGGGTTCTCCTACGAGCAGTACTTC. Protein product: CASSSTGFSYEQYF.

V gene TRBV9 combines with J gene TRBJ2-1; TRBD2 aligns across 11 bases. The germline V gene has CDR1 SGDLS and CDR2 YYNGEE. With 0 bases clipped from V and 8 bases from J, the junction kept 13 bases outside the gene matches. The CDR3 runs to 18 residues. Here the CDR3 reads CASSVEWGTSGPLYEQFF. CDR3 DNA: TGTGCCAGCAGCGTAGAGTGGGGGACTAGCGGCCCACTATATGAGCAGTTCTTC.

This chain joins TRBV6-5 and TRBJ2-3; 9 bases line up with TRBD1. The CDR3 is made up of 16 amino acids. With V trimmed by 2 bases and J by 5 bases, 8 bases remained unmatched. Germline loops: CDR1 MNHEY, CDR2 SVGAGI. CDR3 nucleotides: TGTGCCAGCAGTTACGAGCCGGGACAGGGAGGAGATACGCAGTATTTT. The encoded protein is CASSYEPGQGGDTQYF.

The chain combines TRBV11-2 with TRBJ2-7; D is ambiguous. Germline assignment: CDR1 SGHAT and CDR2 FQNNGV. This CDR3 is built from 13 residues. Between the trimmed V and J ends, which lost 3 bases and 0 bases, there was a span of 6 bases. CDR3 coding DNA: TGTGCCAGCAGCTTTACCAACTCCTACGAGCAGTACTTC. It encodes CASSFTNSYEQYF.

This clone has a single count. The rearrangement links TRBV6-6 to TRBJ2-4; 7 bases match TRBD2. Germline lookup yields CDR1 MNHNY and CDR2 SVGAGI (reference sequence). The CDR3 is made up of 10 amino acids. The J segment lost 11 bases and the V segment lost 5 bases, leaving 0 bases of the junction unmatched. CDR3 DNA sequence: TGTGCCAGCAGTCGGGAGGTTCAGTACTTC. Its translation: CASSREVQYF.

This clone is a singleton in its sample. The same CDR3 arises from other DNA sequences in this sample as well. V usage is TRBV18 and J usage is TRBJ2-7, with D perhaps TRBD2 (6 bases). This CDR3 has 13 amino acids. CDR1 is KGHSH, CDR2 LQKENI, per germline. V was cut by 3 bases and J by 1 base, with 7 bases left in between. CDR3 nucleotide sequence: TGTGCCAGCTCACCGGGGGGTTCCTACGAGCAGTACTTC. Translation gives CASSPGGSYEQYF.

The CDR3 nucleotides read TGCAGTGCTAGAGAAGAGGCGCGGGCTTTCTTT. It codes for CSAREEARAFF. This chain joins TRBV20-1 and TRBJ1-1; D gene uncertain. Between the trimmed V and J ends, which lost 0 bases and 11 bases, there was a span of 10 bases. Germline-derived CDR1 and CDR2 are DFQATT and SNEGSKA (reference sequence). The CDR3 has 11 amino acids.

The chain couples TRBV10-3 to TRBJ2-6; no firm D call. Trimming cost V 2 bases and J 2 bases, with 7 bases left between them. The CDR3 has 15 amino acids. CDR1 is ENHRY and CDR2 is SYGVKD in the germline V gene. As DNA, the CDR3 is TGTGCCATCAGTGAGGAGTCTGCTGGGGCCAACGTCCTGACTTTC. It specifies CAISEESAGANVLTF.

In DNA form, the CDR3 reads TGTGCCAGCAGCTTTGGAGGGACAGGTCCGTTGAGTACGCAGTATTTT. Translation gives CASSFGGTGPLSTQYF. The chain carries TRBV7-2 and TRBJ2-3; 8 bases are shared with TRBD1. Trimming removed 3 bases from V and 8 bases from J; junction bases left unmatched: 13. Germline CDR1 reads SGHTA; CDR2 reads FQGNSA. The CDR3 runs 16 residues.

The gene calls are TRBV6-6 and TRBJ1-2; D remains unclear. The V end lost 2 bases, the J end lost 4 bases, and 17 bases lay between the germline ends. This CDR3 has 16 amino acids. CDR1 is MNHNY and CDR2 is SVGAGI in the germline V gene (reference sequence). The CDR3 DNA reads TGTGCCAGCAGTTACGCGGGTGGGGTTGTAAGCTATGGCTACACCTTC. Amino acid sequence: CASSYAGGVVSYGYTF.